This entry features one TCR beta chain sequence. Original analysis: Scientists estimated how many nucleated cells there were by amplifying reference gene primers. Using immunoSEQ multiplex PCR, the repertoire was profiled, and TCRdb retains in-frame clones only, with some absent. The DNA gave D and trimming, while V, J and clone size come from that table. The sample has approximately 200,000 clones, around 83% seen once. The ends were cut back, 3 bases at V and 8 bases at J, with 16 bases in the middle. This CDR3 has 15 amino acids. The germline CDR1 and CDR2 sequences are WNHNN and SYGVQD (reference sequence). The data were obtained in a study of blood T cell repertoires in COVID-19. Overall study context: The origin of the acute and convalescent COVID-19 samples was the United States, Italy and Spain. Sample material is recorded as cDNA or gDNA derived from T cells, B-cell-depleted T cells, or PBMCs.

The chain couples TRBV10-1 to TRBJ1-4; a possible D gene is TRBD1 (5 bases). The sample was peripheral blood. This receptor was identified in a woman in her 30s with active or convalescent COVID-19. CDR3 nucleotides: TGCGCCAGCAGTGATGGGGGGACGGGATCCGAAAAACTGTTTTTT. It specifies CASSDGGTGSEKLFF.